These T cell receptor beta chains were read from a single sample in a study of cytomegalovirus exposure and HLA in healthy donors. Clones were read by immunoSEQ multiplex PCR, and TCRdb kept only the in-frame ones, dropping some. The repertoire consists of about 110,000 clones, with around 80% occurring once and the leading ten covering more than 3%. The source material was PBMCs. Receptors were obtained from a man in his 60s in good health and CMV-seronegative. Each CDR3 is given with its conserved first and last residue. Fields, in order: D gene, J gene, clone size, V gene, CDR3 DNA, CDR3 protein. A D gene is named only where the DNA matches it firmly. Size is omitted from some rows. Given values are once, few, many or a class for expanded clones.

D gene: .
J gene: TRBJ2-5
clone size: .
V gene: TRBV7-2
CDR3 DNA: TGTGCCAGCAGCTTATATGTGGGAGTTGAGACCCAGTACTTC
CDR3 protein: CASSLYVGVETQYF

D gene: TRBD1
J gene: TRBJ1-5
clone size: .
V gene: TRBV9
CDR3 DNA: TGTGCCAGCAGCGAGACAGGGCGTAGCAATCAGCCCCAGCATTTT
CDR3 protein: CASSETGRSNQPQHF

D gene: TRBD1
J gene: TRBJ1-1
clone size: .
V gene: TRBV7-2
CDR3 DNA: TGTGCCAGCAGCTCCGATACCTGGACAGGGGAGAACACTGAAGCTTTCTTT
CDR3 protein: CASSSDTWTGENTEAFF

D gene: TRBD2
J gene: TRBJ2-2
clone size: .
V gene: TRBV4-2
CDR3 DNA: TGTGCCAGCAGCCAAGAGAGCGGGGAAAACACCGGGGAGCTGTTTTTT
CDR3 protein: CASSQESGENTGELFF

D gene: .
J gene: TRBJ1-4
clone size: .
V gene: TRBV5-1
CDR3 DNA: TGCGCCAGCAGCTTGGCCGGCACAGTACTTAATGAAAAACTGTTTTTT
CDR3 protein: CASSLAGTVLNEKLFF

D gene: TRBD1
J gene: TRBJ2-1
clone size: .
V gene: TRBV7-9
CDR3 DNA: TGTGCCAGCAGCTTACGGTTAGGAACAGGGGTGAGGGCGGATGAGCAGTTCTTC
CDR3 protein: CASSLRLGTGVRADEQFF

D gene: .
J gene: TRBJ2-3
clone size: .
V gene: TRBV5-1
CDR3 DNA: TGCGCCAGCAGCAATACAGGGAACCAGTGGGTGGATACGCAGTATTTT
CDR3 protein: CASSNTGNQWVDTQYF

D gene: TRBD2
J gene: TRBJ2-3
clone size: once
V gene: TRBV6-4
CDR3 DNA: TGTGCCAGCAGCCCCAGCGGGGGGGCGGGAGATACGCAGTATTTT
CDR3 protein: CASSPSGGAGDTQYF

D gene: .
J gene: TRBJ1-1
clone size: .
V gene: TRBV25-1
CDR3 DNA: TGTGCCAGCAGTCCTCCCAGGACTCCCGGAAGATCAAACACTGAAGCTTTCTTT
CDR3 protein: CASSPPRTPGRSNTEAFF

D gene: .
J gene: TRBJ1-4
clone size: .
V gene: TRBV25-1
CDR3 DNA: TGTGCCAGCAGTGAATTGGCGGGAGTCAGCGGAAAACTGTTTTTT
CDR3 protein: CASSELAGVSGKLFF

D gene: TRBD1
J gene: TRBJ1-6
clone size: .
V gene: TRBV6-5
CDR3 DNA: TGTGCCAGCAGTTGGACAGGACTAAACTCACCCCTCCACTTT
CDR3 protein: CASSWTGLNSPLHF

D gene: .
J gene: TRBJ1-2
clone size: .
V gene: TRBV7-2
CDR3 DNA: TGTGCCAGCAGGGTTGGGCAGGGTTTTGGCTACACCTTC
CDR3 protein: CASRVGQGFGYTF

D gene: TRBD2
J gene: TRBJ2-2
clone size: .
V gene: TRBV4-2
CDR3 DNA: TGTGCCAGCAGCCAAGAACTAGCGGGGGCCACCGGGGAGCTGTTTTTT
CDR3 protein: CASSQELAGATGELFF

D gene: .
J gene: TRBJ2-2
clone size: once
V gene: TRBV19
CDR3 DNA: TGTGCCAGTCGCCACGTGTCGGGACTTGGGAGGTCCGGGGAGCTGTTTTTT
CDR3 protein: CASRHVSGLGRSGELFF

D gene: TRBD2
J gene: TRBJ2-4
clone size: .
V gene: TRBV4-2
CDR3 DNA: TGTGCCAGCAGCCAAGATGCCAGCGGGGGGGGAGGTTTGGACATTCAGTACTTC
CDR3 protein: CASSQDASGGGGLDIQYF

D gene: TRBD2
J gene: TRBJ2-1
clone size: .
V gene: TRBV11-3
CDR3 DNA: TGTGCCAGCAGCTTTGGGCTAGCGGGGGGGGATGAGCAGTTCTTC
CDR3 protein: CASSFGLAGGDEQFF